This entry is about one T cell receptor (beta chain). Its antigen is not known. Per germline, CDR1 DFQATT and CDR2 SNEGSKA (reference sequence). This CDR3 has 16 residues. J gave up 6 bases and V 6 bases, and 14 bases lay outside the gene matches. These data come from a study of early T cells in non-severe SARS-CoV-2 infection. The wider study: Unpaired chains resulted from sequencing bulk RNA of unsorted whole blood.

Overall study findings and caveats: Comparison of clonotypes with VDJdb favored anti-spike CD8 responses while missing private and CD4 specificities.

Separate cDNA molecules each had unique molecular identifiers attached to them. TCRdb called the 5' RACE reads again in MiXCR, with one record for every CDR3 protein. The top ten hold less than 7% of the sample, which has tens of thousands of distinct CDR3 sequences, just under 15% seen once. This chain joins TRBV20-1 and TRBJ2-3; 11 bases line up with TRBD2. The TCR was taken from an adult who was a healthcare worker with PCR-confirmed SARS-CoV-2 infection or an uninfected control (not recorded which). The sample comprised whole blood. The CDR3 coding sequence is TGCAGTGCGGGAGCCGGGACTAGCGGCGGTAGGGATACGCAGTATTTT. It translates to CSAGAGTSGGRDTQYF.